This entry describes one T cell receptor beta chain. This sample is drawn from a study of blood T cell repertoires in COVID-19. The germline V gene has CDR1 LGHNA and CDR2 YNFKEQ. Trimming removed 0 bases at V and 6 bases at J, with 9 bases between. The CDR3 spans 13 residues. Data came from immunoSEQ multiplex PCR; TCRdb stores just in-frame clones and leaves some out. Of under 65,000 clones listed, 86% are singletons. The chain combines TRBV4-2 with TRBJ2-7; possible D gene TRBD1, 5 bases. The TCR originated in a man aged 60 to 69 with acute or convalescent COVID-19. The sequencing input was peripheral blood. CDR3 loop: CASSQDGRVEQYF. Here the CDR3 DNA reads TGTGCCAGCAGCCAAGATGGCAGGGTCGAGCAGTACTTC.